These T cell receptor beta chains were read from a single sample in a study of vaccination effects on CD4 cells after COVID-19. These TCRs' antigens remain unknown. Sequencing was performed with immunoSEQ multiplex PCR; in TCRdb, only in-frame clones are kept and a portion is missing. The data contain approximately 29,000 clones, roughly 80% of them singletons. The specimen was CD4+ T cells from PBMCs cultured with HCoV-NL63 spike peptides, collected after COVID-19 vaccination. These receptors were taken from a human donor who received a COVID-19 vaccine. Both conserved end residues are part of each CDR3. D genes are given only for firm matches. Not every row has a clone size; where given, it reads once, few, many or a size class.

clone_size	d_call	v_call	j_call	cdr3_nt	cdr3_aa
.	.	TRBV21-1	TRBJ1-1	TGTGCCAGCAGCACGGAGACAGGGACCGAAGCTTTCTTT	CASSTETGTEAFF
few	.	TRBV19	TRBJ2-1	TGTGCCAGTAGTATTGTGGCCCTCGGTGAGCAGTTCTTC	CASSIVALGEQFF
.	.	TRBV5-1	TRBJ2-2	TGCGCCAGCAGCATTCCGGACTACCCCACCGGGGAGCTGTTTTTT	CASSIPDYPTGELFF
.	.	TRBV10-3	TRBJ1-4	TGTGCCATCAGGGAGGGTGCAACTAATGAAAAACTGTTTTTT	CAIREGATNEKLFF
.	TRBD2	TRBV28	TRBJ2-5	TGTGCCAGCAGTTCTCCGACTAGCGGGAGGAAAGAGACCCAGTACTTC	CASSSPTSGRKETQYF
.	.	TRBV7-2	TRBJ1-6	TGTGCCAGCAGCCCTACAGGGTCGGCTTCACCCCTCCACTTT	CASSPTGSASPLHF
.	.	TRBV6-5	TRBJ1-2	TGTGCCAGCACCAACCTCAGGGGTTATGGCTACACCTTC	CASTNLRGYGYTF
.	.	TRBV7-9	TRBJ1-6	TGTGCCAGCAGCTTAGCGCAGGCGTTCTCCTATAATTCACCCCTCCACTTT	CASSLAQAFSYNSPLHF
.	.	TRBV18	TRBJ2-2	TGTGCCAGCTCGCTAGCGAGGAACACCGGGGAGCTGTTTTTT	CASSLARNTGELFF
.	TRBD2	TRBV7-9	TRBJ2-1	TGTGCCAGCAGCCCAAGGGGACTAGCGGGAGGGCACAATGAGCAGTTCTTC	CASSPRGLAGGHNEQFF
.	.	TRBV3-1/TRBV3-2	TRBJ1-4	TGTGCCAGCAGCCAGGGTCGGGCAGTACTAAATGAAAAACTGTTTTTT	CASSQGRAVLNEKLFF
few	.	TRBV5-5	TRBJ2-5	TGTGCCAGCAGCTTGGAGGTAGAAGGGGAGACCCAGTACTTC	CASSLEVEGETQYF
few	.	TRBV6-1	TRBJ1-3	TGTGCCAGCAGTGAAATAGGGTTCTCTGGAAACACCATATATTTT	CASSEIGFSGNTIYF
.	TRBD2	TRBV7-6	TRBJ2-3	TGTGCCAGCAGCTCTAGCGCGGGGGGCCGCACAGATACGCAGTATTTT	CASSSSAGGRTDTQYF
.	TRBD1	TRBV6-6	TRBJ1-1	TGTGCCAGCAGTCGTGGGACAGCGAACACTGAAGCTTTCTTT	CASSRGTANTEAFF
.	TRBD1	TRBV5-1	TRBJ2-7	TGCGCCAGCAGCCCGGGACAGGGGGCGCGCGAGCAGTACTTC	CASSPGQGAREQYF
.	.	TRBV6-5	TRBJ1-1	TGTGCCAGCAGTTTCCTTGGGGAGTCGGCTTTCTTT	CASSFLGESAFF
.	TRBD2	TRBV9	TRBJ2-2	TGTGCCAGCAGCGTAGCTACGGGGGGGCAGTTGAGGGCCGGGGAGCTGTTTTTT	CASSVATGGQLRAGELFF
.	.	TRBV2	TRBJ2-3	TGTGCCAGCTACGAACTTAAGGCAGGGGGCACAGATACGCAGTATTTT	CASYELKAGGTDTQYF
.	TRBD1	TRBV5-1	TRBJ2-1	TGCGCCAGCAAGACAGGGGGCCGGGATGAGCAGTTCTTC	CASKTGGRDEQFF
.	.	TRBV6-6	TRBJ2-4	TGTGCCAGCAGTGGGGCTCTAGCCAAAAACATTCAGTACTTC	CASSGALAKNIQYF
.	TRBD1	TRBV24-1	TRBJ1-5	TGTGCCACCAGCCAAACAGGGGGCAGTCAGCCCCAGCATTTT	CATSQTGGSQPQHF
few	TRBD1	TRBV5-1	TRBJ1-1	TGCGCCAGCAGCTTACAGGGGGTAGGGATGAACACTGAAGCTTTCTTT	CASSLQGVGMNTEAFF
.	.	TRBV3-1/TRBV3-2	TRBJ2-5	TGTGCCAGCAGCCAACAATATGGGGACGTAGGGGCCCAGTACTTC	CASSQQYGDVGAQYF
.	.	TRBV5-6	TRBJ1-1	TGTGCCAGCAGCTTCTCCGGGAACACTGAAGCTTTCTTT	CASSFSGNTEAFF
.	.	TRBV30	TRBJ1-2	TGTGCCTGGAGTGACAGAGCGAACTATGGCTACACCTTC	CAWSDRANYGYTF
.	.	TRBV4-1	TRBJ2-3	TGCGCCAGCAGCCAAGTGGGGACGCCGCGGGATACGCAGTATTTT	CASSQVGTPRDTQYF
.	TRBD2	TRBV27	TRBJ2-1	TGTGCCAGCAGGTTAGAGAGGACTAGCGGGTACAATGAGCAGTTCTTC	CASRLERTSGYNEQFF
.	.	TRBV12-3/TRBV12-4	TRBJ1-1	TGTGCCAGCAGTTTAAAGGGTTCCACTGAAGCTTTCTTT	CASSLKGSTEAFF
few	.	TRBV19	TRBJ1-3	TGTGCCAGTAGTCGACGGACGGAGGAGTCCGGAAACACCATATATTTT	CASSRRTEESGNTIYF
few	.	TRBV6-1	TRBJ2-3	TGTGCCAGCAGTGAAGCTCCAGGGAAGGTGACAGATACGCAGTATTTT	CASSEAPGKVTDTQYF
.	TRBD1	TRBV19	TRBJ2-2	TGTGCCAGTAGAAGGACAGGGGGTAACACCGGGGAGCTGTTTTTT	CASRRTGGNTGELFF
few	.	TRBV7-9	TRBJ2-1	TGTGCCCCCGGTCCCCCGTCGGGGAGGAATGAGCAGTTCTTC	CAPGPPSGRNEQFF
.	.	TRBV10-3	TRBJ1-6	TGTGCCATCAGTGAGGGGGGGGTCCGCTCACCCCTCCACTTT	CAISEGGVRSPLHF
few	.	TRBV3-1/TRBV3-2	TRBJ2-7	TGTGCCAGCAGCGGTCAGGCCCTGCCAACCTACGAGCAGTACTTC	CASSGQALPTYEQYF
.	.	TRBV7-9	TRBJ1-3	TGTGCCAGCAGCTTGGTCCCCCCGACCGGGCAGAATTTT	CASSLVPPTGQNF
many	.	TRBV18	TRBJ1-2	TGTGCCAGCTCACCGAACTCCGGGGCTGCCCCCTATGGCTACACCTTC	CASSPNSGAAPYGYTF
.	.	TRBV2	TRBJ2-7	TGTGCCAGCACCGAGGGTAGAATCTACGAGCAGTACTTC	CASTEGRIYEQYF
.	TRBD1	TRBV5-1	TRBJ1-1	TGCGCCAGCAGCGGGACAGGGCGGGGGAACACTGAAGCTTTCTTT	CASSGTGRGNTEAFF
few	.	TRBV19	TRBJ1-2	TGTGCCAGTAGTATTACCCGCAGCAGGGAATATGGCTACACCTTC	CASSITRSREYGYTF
.	.	TRBV19	TRBJ1-4	TGTGCCAGTAGTATAGGGGGGAGTCGTGATGAAAAACTGTTTTTT	CASSIGGSRDEKLFF
.	.	TRBV27	TRBJ2-2	TGTGCCAGCAGTTTATCCTCTTGGGCTCTCACGAACACCGGGGAGCTGTTTTTT	CASSLSSWALTNTGELFF
.	.	TRBV4-1	TRBJ1-1	TGCGCCAGCAGCCAAGCCCAAATGAACACTGAAGCTTTCTTT	CASSQAQMNTEAFF
.	.	TRBV27	TRBJ2-7	TGTGCCAGCAGACAAAACAGGGATTCCTACGAGCAGTACTTC	CASRQNRDSYEQYF
.	.	TRBV12-5	TRBJ1-1	TGTGCTAGTGGTTTGGTTATCGGACCTAAGTTTATTGCGGGGATTTCTGAAGCTTTCTTT	CASGLVIGPKFIAGISEAFF
.	.	TRBV10-3	TRBJ1-3	TGTGCCATCAGGGTGAGCTCTGGAAACACCATATATTTT	CAIRVSSGNTIYF
.	.	TRBV10-2	TRBJ1-6	TGCGCCGGGTCTCATGGAACCTATAATTCACCCCTCCACTTT	CAGSHGTYNSPLHF
.	TRBD1	TRBV4-1	TRBJ2-7	TGCGCCAGCAGCCAAACCCTGACCGGGACAGGTGTCGATAATGTGGTCTACGAGCAGTACTTC	CASSQTLTGTGVDNVVYEQYF
.	.	TRBV6-5	TRBJ2-6	TGTGCCAGCCATCCCGGCCTCTCTGGGGCCAACGTCCTGACTTTC	CASHPGLSGANVLTF
few	.	TRBV10-3	TRBJ2-5	TGTGCCATCAGTGGGAACAGTCAAGAGACCCAGTACTTC	CAISGNSQETQYF
.	TRBD1	TRBV19	TRBJ2-2	TGTGCCAGCGGGACAGGGGTTACCACCGGGGAGCTGTTTTTT	CASGTGVTTGELFF
.	.	TRBV5-1	TRBJ2-5	TGCGCCAGCAGCTTTGTCGGGAGAAACCAAGAGACCCAGTACTTC	CASSFVGRNQETQYF
.	TRBD1	TRBV10-3	TRBJ1-2	TGTGCCATCAGTGTAAATCCGGGACAGGGGGCTTCCTTCACCTTC	CAISVNPGQGASFTF
.	TRBD1	TRBV4-2	TRBJ2-7	TGTGCCAGCAGCCAAGATGGGGACAGATCCTACGAGCAGTACTTC	CASSQDGDRSYEQYF